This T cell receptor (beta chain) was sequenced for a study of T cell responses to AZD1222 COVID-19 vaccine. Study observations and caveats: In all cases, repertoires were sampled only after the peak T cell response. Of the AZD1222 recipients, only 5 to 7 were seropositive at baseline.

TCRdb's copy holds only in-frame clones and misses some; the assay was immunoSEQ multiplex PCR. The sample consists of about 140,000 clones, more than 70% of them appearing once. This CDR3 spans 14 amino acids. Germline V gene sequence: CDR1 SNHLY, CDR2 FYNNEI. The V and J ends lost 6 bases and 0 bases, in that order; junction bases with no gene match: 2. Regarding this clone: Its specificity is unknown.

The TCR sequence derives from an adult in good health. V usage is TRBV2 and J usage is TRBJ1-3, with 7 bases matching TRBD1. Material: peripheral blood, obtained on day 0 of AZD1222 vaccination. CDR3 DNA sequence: TGTGCCAGCAGGACAGGGAGCTCTGGAAACACCATATATTTT. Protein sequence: CASRTGSSGNTIYF.